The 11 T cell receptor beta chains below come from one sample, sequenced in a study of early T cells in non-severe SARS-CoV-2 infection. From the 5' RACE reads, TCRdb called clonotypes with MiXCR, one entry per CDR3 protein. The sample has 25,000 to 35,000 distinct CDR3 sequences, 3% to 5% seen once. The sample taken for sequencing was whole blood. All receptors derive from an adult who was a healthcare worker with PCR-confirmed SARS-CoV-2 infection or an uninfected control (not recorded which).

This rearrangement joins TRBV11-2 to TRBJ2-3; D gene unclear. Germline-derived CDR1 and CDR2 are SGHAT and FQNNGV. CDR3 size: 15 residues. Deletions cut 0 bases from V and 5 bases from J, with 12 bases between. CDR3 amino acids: CASSLDGKGGDTQYF. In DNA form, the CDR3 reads TGTGCCAGCAGCTTAGATGGGAAGGGTGGAGATACGCAGTATTTT.

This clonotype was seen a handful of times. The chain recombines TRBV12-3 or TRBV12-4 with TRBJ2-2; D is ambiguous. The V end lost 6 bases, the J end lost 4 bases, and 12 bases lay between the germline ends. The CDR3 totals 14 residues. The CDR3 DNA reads TGTGCCAGCAGGACCGACTGGGCCACCGGGGAGCTGTTTTTT. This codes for CASRTDWATGELFF.

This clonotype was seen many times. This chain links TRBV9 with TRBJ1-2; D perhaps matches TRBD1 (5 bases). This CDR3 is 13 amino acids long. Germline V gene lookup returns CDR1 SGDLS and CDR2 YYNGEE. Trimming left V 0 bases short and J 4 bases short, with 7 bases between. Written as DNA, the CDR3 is TGTGCCAGCAGCGTAGCAGGGCTCTATGGCTACACCTTC. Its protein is CASSVAGLYGYTF.

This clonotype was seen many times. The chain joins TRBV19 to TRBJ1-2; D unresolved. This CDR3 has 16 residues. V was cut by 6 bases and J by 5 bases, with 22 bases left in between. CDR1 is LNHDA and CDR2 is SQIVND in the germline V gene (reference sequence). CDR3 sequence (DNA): TGTGCCAGTAGCCCGACTCCGGGCCCCGGGGAATATGGCTACACCTTC. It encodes CASSPTPGPGEYGYTF.

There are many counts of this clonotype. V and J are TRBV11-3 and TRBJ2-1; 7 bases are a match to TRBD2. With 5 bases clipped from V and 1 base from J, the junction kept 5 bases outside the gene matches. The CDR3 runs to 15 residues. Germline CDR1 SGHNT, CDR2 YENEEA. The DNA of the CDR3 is TGTGCCAGCAGCCCTAGCGGAGGATCCTACAATGAGCAGTTCTTC. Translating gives CASSPSGGSYNEQFF. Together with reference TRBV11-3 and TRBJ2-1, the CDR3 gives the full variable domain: EAGVVQSPRYKIIEKKQPVAFWCNPISGHNTLYWYLQNLGQGPELLIRYENEEAVDDSQLPKDRFSAERLKGVDSTLKIQPAELGDSAVYLCASSPSGGSYNEQFFGPGTRLTVL.

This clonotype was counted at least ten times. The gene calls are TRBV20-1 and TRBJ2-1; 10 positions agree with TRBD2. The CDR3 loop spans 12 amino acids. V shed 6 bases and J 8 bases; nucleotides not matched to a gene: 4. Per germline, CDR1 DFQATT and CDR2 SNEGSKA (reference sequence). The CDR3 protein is CSAAGGYDEQFF. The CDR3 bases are TGCAGTGCAGCGGGAGGGTATGATGAGCAGTTCTTC.

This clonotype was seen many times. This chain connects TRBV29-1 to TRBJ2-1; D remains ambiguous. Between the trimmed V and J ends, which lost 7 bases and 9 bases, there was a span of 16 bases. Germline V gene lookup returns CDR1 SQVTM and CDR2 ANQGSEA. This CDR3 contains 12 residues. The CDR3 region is CSASHPPGEQFF. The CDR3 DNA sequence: TGCAGCGCCTCACATCCCCCGGGTGAGCAGTTCTTC.

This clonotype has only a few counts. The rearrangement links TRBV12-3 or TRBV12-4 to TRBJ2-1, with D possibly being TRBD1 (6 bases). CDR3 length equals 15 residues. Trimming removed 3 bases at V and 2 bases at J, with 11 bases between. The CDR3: CASSFGQKPYNEQFF. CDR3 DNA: TGTGCCAGCAGTTTCGGACAGAAACCCTACAATGAGCAGTTCTTC.

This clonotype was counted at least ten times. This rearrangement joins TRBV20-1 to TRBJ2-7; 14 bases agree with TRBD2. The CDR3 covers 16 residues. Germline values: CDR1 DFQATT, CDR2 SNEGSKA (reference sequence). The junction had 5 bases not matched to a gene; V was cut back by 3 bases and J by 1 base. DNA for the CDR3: TGCAGTGCTAGGGGACTAGCGGGAGTGGGTTCCTACGAGCAGTACTTC. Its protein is CSARGLAGVGSYEQYF.

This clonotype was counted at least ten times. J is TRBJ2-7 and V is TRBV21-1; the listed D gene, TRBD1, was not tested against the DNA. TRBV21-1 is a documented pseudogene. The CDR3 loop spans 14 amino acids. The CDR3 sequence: CASSTRQTSYEQYF. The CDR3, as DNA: TGTGCCAGCAGCACCAGACAGACCTCCTACGAGCAGTACTTC.

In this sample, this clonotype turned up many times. This CDR3 is CASSPTGISEQYF. The CDR3 DNA follows: TGTGCCAGCAGCCCGACAGGGATCAGCGAGCAGTACTTC. The rearrangement joins TRBV27 to TRBJ2-7, with TRBD1 matching over 7 bases. Germline V gene lookup returns CDR1 MNHEY and CDR2 SMNVEV (reference sequence). The V segment lost 6 bases and the J segment 6 bases; nucleotides outside the gene matches: 8. The CDR3 sequence is 13 residues long.